This T cell receptor beta chain derives from a study of T cell changes during pregnancy in multiple sclerosis. TCRdb's table, derived via immunoSEQ multiplex PCR, lists solely in-frame clones and lacks some. Here the sample spans 45,000 or so clones, 89% being singletons. Germline V gene data show CDR1 as MNHNS and CDR2 as SASEGT. The V end was cut by 1 base, the J end by 6 bases, with 13 bases between. CDR3 size: 14 residues. The sequences come from CD4+ T cells from peripheral blood mononuclear cells, collected after pregnancy. The rearrangement uses TRBV6-1 and TRBJ2-7, with D possibly matching TRBD2 (6 bases). This TCR was sampled from a female donor with multiple sclerosis, enrolled in a pregnancy study. The CDR3 sequence: CASSEVGRGGEQYF. The CDR3 DNA reads as TGTGCCAGCAGTGAAGTGGGGCGGGGAGGCGAGCAGTACTTC.